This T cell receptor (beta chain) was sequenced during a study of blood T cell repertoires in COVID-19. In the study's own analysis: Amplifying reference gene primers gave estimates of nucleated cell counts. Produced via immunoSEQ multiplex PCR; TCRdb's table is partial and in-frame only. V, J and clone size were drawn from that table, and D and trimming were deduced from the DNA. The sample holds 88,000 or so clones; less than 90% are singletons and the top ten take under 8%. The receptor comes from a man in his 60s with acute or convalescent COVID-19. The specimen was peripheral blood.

The CDR3 region is CAISGGGGTEAFF. CDR3 in DNA: TGTGCCATCAGTGGGGGAGGGGGCACTGAAGCTTTCTTT. This chain joins TRBV10-3 and TRBJ1-1; a weak D match, TRBD1 (6 bases). V lost 4 bases, J lost 4 bases, and 10 bases lay in between. In germline, CDR1 is ENHRY, CDR2 SYGVKD. The CDR3 spans 13 residues.